Shown below are 11 T cell receptor beta chains from a single sample sequenced in a study of CD8 T cells in Susac syndrome. RNA was extracted with the RNeasy kit, and a quantity of about 0.45 to 1 ug was reverse transcribed using random hexamers. A single record per CDR3 protein comes from TCRdb applying MiXCR to the immunoSEQ multiplex PCR reads. This sample yields some 130,000 distinct CDR3 sequences, of which 95% are seen a single time; approximately 0.17% belongs to the top ten. The specimen was CD8+ T cells from PBMCs. These receptors all come from a human donor with Susac syndrome.

This clonotype appeared a single time. The genes are TRBV6-1 and TRBJ1-1; D is possibly TRBD1 (5 bases). V was trimmed by 4 bases and J by 8 bases, leaving 11 bases between them. The CDR3 consists of 12 residues. CDR1 and CDR2 from the germline V gene are MNHNS and SASEGT. The CDR3 sequence: CASSGSDIEAFF. CDR3 DNA: TGTGCCAGCAGTGGATCGGACATAGAAGCTTTCTTT.

The chain links TRBV11-2 to TRBJ2-1, with D possibly matching TRBD2 (5 bases). Germline CDR1 SGHAT, CDR2 FQNNGV. V was trimmed by 8 bases and J by 8 bases, leaving 7 bases between them. This CDR3 has 10 amino acids. The CDR3 region is CASEGYEQFF. The CDR3 DNA sequence: TGTGCCAGCGAGGGTTATGAGCAGTTCTTC. Drawing the rest from reference TRBV11-2 and TRBJ2-1, the complete variable domain is EAGVAQSPRYKIIEKRQSVAFWCNPISGHATLYWYQQILGQGPKLLIQFQNNGVVDDSQLPKDRFSAERLKGVDSTLKIQPAKLEDSAVYLCASEGYEQFFGPGTRLTVL.

A single count supports this clonotype. This chain uses TRBV6-5 with TRBJ2-3; 8 bases are shared with TRBD2. V lost 6 bases, J lost 4 bases, and 3 bases stayed unmatched. Germline V gene lookup returns CDR1 MNHEY and CDR2 SVGAGI. This CDR3 spans 13 amino acids. CDR3 nucleotides: TGTGCCAGCAGGTTAGCGGGACCAGATACGCAGTATTTT. This sequence encodes CASRLAGPDTQYF.

V and J are TRBV20-1 and TRBJ1-1; no clear D. CDR1 is DFQATT and CDR2 is SNEGSKA in the germline V gene (reference sequence). The CDR3 length is 12 residues. Deletions cut 6 bases from V and 1 base from J, with 9 bases between. The DNA for the CDR3 is TGCAGTGCACCACCCAGGAACACTGAAGCTTTCTTT. Translating it yields CSAPPRNTEAFF.

V is TRBV13 and J is TRBJ1-2; D uncertain. CDR1 and CDR2 (germline): PRHDT, FYEKMQ (reference sequence). The CDR3 extends over 13 amino acids. The V and J ends lost 5 bases and 6 bases respectively, with 13 bases between them. The CDR3 bases are TGTGCCAGCAGCCTTCTGAACGAGAATGGCTACACCTTC. It yields the protein CASSLLNENGYTF.

The J gene is TRBJ1-2, the V gene TRBV12-3 or TRBV12-4; D possibly corresponds to TRBD1 (6 bases). The CDR3 has 14 amino acids. V lost 6 bases and J 8 bases, leaving 19 bases between the germline ends. CDR3 sequence (DNA): TGTGCCAGCAGCCGCCGGACAGCTTATGAAGGCTACACCTTC. Encoded protein: CASSRRTAYEGYTF.

This sequence joins TRBV5-6 and TRBJ2-5; D is possibly TRBD1 or TRBD2 (5 bases each). The V gene lost 2 bases and the J gene lost 7 bases, with 12 bases spanning the gap. The germline gives CDR1 SGHDT, CDR2 YYEEEE. The length of the CDR3 is 13 residues. CDR3 DNA sequence: TGTGCCAGCAGCTTCGGGACGGCAGGGACCCAGTACTTC. Translated: CASSFGTAGTQYF.

This chain joins TRBV15 and TRBJ1-2; 7 bases align to TRBD1. Germline CDR1 reads LNHNV; CDR2 reads YYDKDF (reference sequence). After removal of 2 bases from V and 4 bases from J, the junction contained 7 bases not matched to a gene. This CDR3 comprises 15 residues. CDR3 coding DNA: TGTGCCACCAGCAGATCCCACCGGGACAGCTATGGCTACACCTTC. It specifies CATSRSHRDSYGYTF.

The V call is TRBV28, the J call TRBJ2-2, with 11 nucleotides matching TRBD2. Germline V gives CDR1 MDHEN, CDR2 SYDVKM. The V and J ends lost 4 bases and 6 bases, in that order; junction bases with no gene match: 4. The CDR3 sequence is 15 residues long. CDR3 amino acids: CASSSVAGGPGELFF. CDR3 DNA sequence: TGTGCCAGCAGTTCAGTAGCGGGAGGGCCCGGGGAGCTGTTTTTT. Drawing the rest from reference TRBV28 and TRBJ2-2, the complete variable domain is DVKVTQSSRYLVKRTGEKVFLECVQDMDHENMFWYRQDPGLGLRLIYFSYDVKMKEKGDIPEGYSVSREKKERFSLILESASTNQTSMYLCASSSVAGGPGELFFGEGSRLTVL.

This chain uses TRBV29-1 with TRBJ1-2; D remains unclear. There are 12 residues in the CDR3. The germline gives CDR1 SQVTM, CDR2 ANQGSEA. Trimming took off 5 bases at V and 5 bases at J, with 12 bases between the two ends. As DNA, the CDR3 is TGCAGCGTTCCTGCCGGCGTTTATGGCTACACCTTC. This sequence encodes CSVPAGVYGYTF.

V and J are TRBV12-3 or TRBV12-4 and TRBJ1-2, with 7 bases lining up with TRBD1. V trimming: 3 bases; J trimming: 8 bases; junction bases outside the gene matches: 12. The CDR3 runs 15 residues. This CDR3 reads CASSFARGPPEGYTF. In DNA form, the CDR3 reads TGTGCCAGCAGTTTTGCTAGGGGGCCGCCTGAGGGCTACACCTTC.